This T cell receptor (beta chain) derives from a study of cytomegalovirus exposure and HLA in healthy donors. Regarding the study as a whole: Among the most significant clusters, several appeared linked to common viral pathogens in a later analysis.

Primers for the PCR totalled 60 Vbeta and 13 Jbeta. The repertoire was sequenced with immunoSEQ multiplex PCR; TCRdb's copy has only in-frame clones and lacks some. Of nearly 110,000 clones detected, over 70% appear once; the ten largest clones hold 2% to 2.5%. Points on this clone: Antigen specificity is unknown.

The material sequenced was PBMCs. The clonotype was recovered from a man younger than 45 in good health and CMV-seronegative.

The CDR3 DNA is TGTGCCAGCAGTCCCGGTCCCTATGGCTACACCTTC. Its protein is CASSPGPYGYTF. The chain has TRBV27 and TRBJ1-2; D is unresolved. From germline, CDR1 is MNHEY and CDR2 SMNVEV (reference sequence). The CDR3 has 12 amino acids. The V end lost 5 bases, the J end lost 4 bases, and 8 bases lay between the germline ends.